This TCR beta chain was retrieved from a study of T cell changes during pregnancy in multiple sclerosis. Sequencing used immunoSEQ multiplex PCR; TCRdb keeps in-frame clones, though not all of them. The repertoire holds around 40,000 clones, with about 90% as singletons. The V gene's germline CDR1 is SGHRS and CDR2 YFSETQ. The length of the CDR3 is 15 residues. V lost 4 bases, J lost 5 bases, and 7 bases stayed unmatched. The clonotype originates from a female donor with multiple sclerosis, enrolled in a pregnancy study. The rearrangement links TRBV5-1 to TRBJ1-4, with 8 positions matching TRBD1. The sequencing here drew on CD4+ T cells from peripheral blood mononuclear cells, taken in the third trimester of pregnancy. The CDR3 DNA is TGCGCCAGCAGCGCCACAGGGGGATCGAATGAAAAACTGTTTTTT. It encodes CASSATGGSNEKLFF.